The entry below gives a single T cell receptor (beta chain) sequence along with its context. Its antigen is not known. Only cases whose brain tissue showed the highest T cell transcript signatures were sequenced. Before surgery, patients took at least one anti-epileptic drug. The sample belongs to a study of brain T cells in children with intractable seizures. General study findings and limits: Pre- and post-surgery blood differed in depth, so pre-surgery absences may be undersampling.

The germline V and J ends were trimmed by 3 bases and 3 bases, with 19 bases remaining between them. Germline V CDR1 and CDR2: SGDLS, YYNGEE. This CDR3 is 16 amino acids long. TCRdb's copy holds only in-frame clones and misses some; the assay was immunoSEQ multiplex PCR. The sample has about 76,000 clones; around 93% are singletons. The rearrangement links TRBV9 to TRBJ2-7; D possibly corresponds to TRBD1 (6 bases). The receptor's source is a boy less than two years old with tuberous sclerosis and intractable seizures. Here the sequenced sample was peripheral blood, taken at surgery. CDR3: CASSEESRTAVYEQYF. DNA for the CDR3: TGTGCCAGCAGCGAAGAGTCCAGGACAGCCGTCTACGAGCAGTACTTC.